The clone carrying this TCR beta chain was seen only a few times. The antigen is undetermined. Trimming removed 4 bases from V and 3 bases from J; junction bases left unmatched: 10. This CDR3 has 15 amino acids. The germline CDR1 and CDR2 sequences are SGDLS and YYNGEE. TCRdb re-called the 5' RACE reads through MiXCR, storing one row per CDR3 protein. The data hold approximately 600,000 distinct CDR3 sequences, with approximately 9.6% observed a single time. Every donor was a healthy Caucasian. The sample originates from a study of identical twins. Study results and limitations: Whereas memory repertoires showed no such difference, abundant cord blood beta clonotypes carried fewer insertions. Sharing of beta out-of-frame sequences by twins showed a weaker excess. There was more out-of-frame TCR alpha sharing in monozygotic twins than models estimated.

A further study also used this sample, focusing on yellow fever vaccine responses in identical twins.

The source of this sequence is a woman under 30 in good health. Sequencing used PBMCs. The chain recombines TRBV9 with TRBJ2-7; 7 positions match TRBD1. CDR3 nucleotide sequence: TGTGCCAGCAGCCCGGTCGGACAGGCAGGCTACGAGCAGTACTTC. Amino acids: CASSPVGQAGYEQYF.